Following are 26 T cell receptor beta chains from one sample sequenced in a study of CD8 T cells in acute hepatitis C reinfection. The protocol was immunoSEQ multiplex PCR, while the TCRdb copy is restricted to in-frame clones and leaves out a portion. The repertoire has 30,000 to 40,000 clones, 80% to 90% of them found once; the top ten carry around 9.9%. Time point indicated: naive CD8 control sorted from an acute-time-point sample. Input material: naive CD8+ T cells from PBMCs. These receptors were taken from a woman between 18 and 29 years old who spontaneously cleared hepatitis C infection.

V gene TRBV2 combines with J gene TRBJ2-1, with TRBD2 matching 10 bases. Germline CDR1 SNHLY, CDR2 FYNNEI. Trimming cost V 6 bases and J 0 bases; bases outside gene matches: 2. The CDR3 has 15 residues. CDR3: CASRLAGSSYNEQFF. The CDR3 coding sequence is TGTGCCAGCAGACTAGCGGGGAGCTCCTACAATGAGCAGTTCTTC.

In its sample, this clone was seen a few times. V and J are TRBV30 and TRBJ1-1; D uncertain. Germline V gene data show CDR1 as GTSNPN and CDR2 as SVGIG (reference sequence). The germline V and J ends were trimmed by 2 bases and 4 bases, with 11 bases remaining between them. The CDR3 contains 13 residues. Here the CDR3 reads CAWSQDIITEAFF. In DNA, the CDR3 is TGTGCCTGGAGTCAAGACATAATCACTGAAGCTTTCTTT.

V usage is TRBV7-2 and J usage is TRBJ2-5; 8 nucleotides align to TRBD2. This CDR3 region has 16 residues. J gave up 2 bases and V 2 bases, and 7 bases lay outside the gene matches. Germline-derived CDR1 and CDR2 are SGHTA and FQGNSA. This chain's CDR3 is CASSLLTSGKQETQYF. Here the CDR3 DNA reads TGTGCCAGCAGCTTATTAACTAGCGGAAAACAAGAGACCCAGTACTTC. The whole variable domain, filled in from reference TRBV7-2 and TRBJ2-5, reads GAGVSQSPSNKVTEKGKDVELRCDPISGHTALYWYRQSLGQGLEFLIYFQGNSAPDKSGLPSDRFSAERTGGSVSTLTIQRTQQEDSAVYLCASSLLTSGKQETQYFGPGTRLLVL.

The V gene is TRBV9, the J gene TRBJ2-7; 8 positions match TRBD2. Germline trimming cut 0 bases from V and 3 bases from J; bases unmatched to any gene: 8. Looked up from germline, CDR1 is SGDLS and CDR2 is YYNGEE. The CDR3 extends over 16 amino acids. CDR3 coding DNA: TGTGCCAGCAGCGTAGGCCCCATAGCGGGAAACTACGAGCAGTACTTC. This translates into CASSVGPIAGNYEQYF.

The V gene is TRBV13, the J gene TRBJ2-1; 15 positions match TRBD2. After removal of 4 bases from V and 8 bases from J, the junction contained 18 bases not matched to a gene. This CDR3 has 20 amino acids. The germline V gene has CDR1 PRHDT and CDR2 FYEKMQ (reference sequence). As DNA, the CDR3 is TGTGCCAGCAGCTACAGAGCCGGGACTAGCGGGAGGAAATTCTGGTATGAGCAGTTCTTC. Its translation is CASSYRAGTSGRKFWYEQFF.

V usage is TRBV5-1 and J usage is TRBJ1-1; 7 bases are shared with TRBD1. The V and J ends lost 1 base and 5 bases, in that order; junction bases with no gene match: 2. Germline CDR1 is SGHRS and CDR2 is YFSETQ. CDR3 size: 13 residues. The CDR3 DNA is TGCGCCAGCAGCTTGTCAGGGGGGACTGAAGCTTTCTTT. This encodes CASSLSGGTEAFF.

CDR3 protein: CASSAETEQYLKWKYF. The CDR3 DNA reads TGTGCCAGCAGCGCCGAGACCGAGCAGTATCTAAAGTGGAAGTACTTC. The rearrangement uses TRBV7-9 and TRBJ2-7; D is unclear. The CDR3 runs to 16 residues. Germline loops: CDR1 SEHNR, CDR2 FQNEAQ (reference sequence). V lost 5 bases to trimming and J lost 11 bases, with 28 bases between them.

The genes are TRBV9 and TRBJ2-3; D uncertain. Trimming removed 4 bases from V and 0 bases from J, with 6 bases in between. The germline gives CDR1 SGDLS, CDR2 YYNGEE. CDR3 length: 13 residues. The CDR3: CASSPISTDTQYF. DNA of the CDR3: TGTGCCAGCAGCCCCATTAGCACAGATACGCAGTATTTT. The variable domain in full, completed from reference TRBV9 and TRBJ2-3, reads DSGVTQTPKHLITATGQRVTLRCSPRSGDLSVYWYQQSLDQGLQFLIQYYNGEERAKGNILERFSAQQFPDLHSELNLSSLELGDSALYFCASSPISTDTQYFGPGTRLTVL.

This sequence joins TRBV13 and TRBJ2-2; D is undetermined. Germline V gene sequence: CDR1 PRHDT, CDR2 FYEKMQ (reference sequence). The CDR3 is made up of 13 amino acids. Trimming left V 4 bases short and J 6 bases short, with 9 bases between. CDR3 sequence reads: CASSSNPPGELFF. The CDR3 nucleotides read TGTGCCAGCAGCTCCAACCCACCCGGGGAGCTGTTTTTT. The whole variable domain, remainder taken from reference TRBV13 and TRBJ2-2, is AAGVIQSPRHLIKEKRETATLKCYPIPRHDTVYWYQQGPGQDPQFLISFYEKMQSDKGSIPDRFSAQQFSDYHSELNMSSLELGDSALYFCASSSNPPGELFFGEGSRLTVL.

The J gene is TRBJ2-4, the V gene TRBV11-2; 12 bases fit TRBD2. CDR3 length: 19 amino acids. Germline V CDR1 and CDR2: SGHAT, FQNNGV. Unmatched junction bases numbered 12, after V lost 6 bases and J lost 0 bases. The CDR3 DNA sequence: TGTGCCAGCAGTTATACTAGCGGGAGGTCATCTCTAGCCAAAAACATTCAGTACTTC. This translates into CASSYTSGRSSLAKNIQYF.

This rearrangement joins TRBV14 to TRBJ2-1; 7 bases match TRBD2. The CDR3 is 15 residues long. Per the germline V gene, CDR1 is SGHDN and CDR2 is FVKESK. The V segment lost 0 bases and the J segment 3 bases; nucleotides outside the gene matches: 2. CDR3 DNA: TGTGCCAGCAGCCAAGATAGGGACTACTACAATGAGCAGTTCTTC. This codes for CASSQDRDYYNEQFF. The full variable domain, with the rest looked up from reference TRBV14 and TRBJ2-1, is EAGVTQFPSHSVIEKGQTVTLRCDPISGHDNLYWYRRVMGKEIKFLLHFVKESKQDESGMPNNRFLAERTGGTYSTLKVQPAELEDSGVYFCASSQDRDYYNEQFFGPGTRLTVL.

The V call is TRBV7-2, the J call TRBJ2-3, with 7 bases lining up with TRBD1. Germline CDR1 and CDR2: SGHTA and FQGNSA. Trimming at V came to 1 base and at J to 0 bases, leaving 10 bases not matched to a gene. CDR3 length: 18 amino acids. The CDR3 DNA is TGTGCCAGCAGCTTAGGGGTGGCGAGGGGGCCTAGCACAGATACGCAGTATTTT. This gives the protein CASSLGVARGPSTDTQYF.

The genes are TRBV9 and TRBJ2-1; 7 nucleotides match TRBD2. Germline V lookup: CDR1 SGDLS, CDR2 YYNGEE. The CDR3 runs to 16 residues. J lost 0 bases, V lost 7 bases, and 10 bases had no gene match. The CDR3 reads CASGFLAASSYNEQFF. DNA for the CDR3: TGTGCCAGCGGATTCCTAGCGGCCAGCTCCTACAATGAGCAGTTCTTC.

The chain carries TRBV4-1 and TRBJ2-7; 9 nucleotides align to TRBD2. CDR1 is MGHRA, CDR2 YSYEKL, per germline. The CDR3 covers 16 residues. V lost 1 base and J lost 4; bases outside the gene matches: 8. DNA of the CDR3: TGCGCCAGCAGCCAAGTCCTGGCGGGAGGGCCGTACGAGCAGTACTTC. It encodes CASSQVLAGGPYEQYF.

The chain employs TRBV21-1 and TRBJ2-1; the table's TRBD2 call for D was not verified on the DNA. TRBV21-1 is termed a pseudogene. The CDR3 consists of 15 residues. CDR3 nucleotides: TGTGCCAGCAGCATTAGGACTAGCGGGTGCAATGAGCAGTTCTTC. This codes for CASSIRTSGCNEQFF.

The chain joins TRBV27 to TRBJ2-7; no firm D call. The CDR3 extends over 13 amino acids. Germline values: CDR1 MNHEY, CDR2 SMNVEV (reference sequence). The V gene lost 2 bases and the J gene lost 3 bases, with 8 bases spanning the gap. The CDR3, as DNA: TGTGCCAGCAGTTTAGATTCAGACTACGAGCAGTACTTC. It specifies CASSLDSDYEQYF.

This chain joins TRBV4-1 and TRBJ2-1; the D is unclear. Trimming pared 1 base from V and 9 bases from J, leaving 25 bases between. The CDR3 spans 18 residues. Germline CDR1 MGHRA, CDR2 YSYEKL. CDR3 region: CASSQVSGLIEGNSEQFF. CDR3 nucleotides: TGCGCCAGCAGCCAAGTTTCTGGGCTCATTGAAGGGAATAGTGAGCAGTTCTTC.

V and J are TRBV27 and TRBJ2-5; perhaps TRBD2 as D (6 bases). From germline, CDR1 is MNHEY and CDR2 SMNVEV (reference sequence). Trimming removed 8 bases from V and 0 bases from J, with 16 bases in between. The CDR3 totals 15 residues. CDR3 nucleotides: TGTGCCAGCTCAGGAGCGGCGGGGTACCAAGAGACCCAGTACTTC. Amino acid sequence: CASSGAAGYQETQYF.

The rearrangement joins TRBV9 to TRBJ2-5; D possibly matches TRBD1 or TRBD2 (6 bases each). Germline CDR1 is SGDLS and CDR2 is YYNGEE. V was pared by 4 bases and J by 5 bases, with 12 bases between. This CDR3 is built from 13 residues. The CDR3 region is CASSPEGGETQYF. In nucleotides, the CDR3 is TGTGCCAGCAGCCCGGAGGGGGGTGAGACCCAGTACTTC.

V gene TRBV9 combines with J gene TRBJ2-5; D may be TRBD1 or TRBD2 (5 bases each). V shed 0 bases and J shed 3 bases, with 9 bases lying between them. Germline CDR1 is SGDLS and CDR2 is YYNGEE. The CDR3 totals 14 residues. The CDR3 DNA reads as TGTGCCAGCAGCGTAGGTGGGGGAAAAGAGACCCAGTACTTC. It codes for CASSVGGGKETQYF.

The gene calls are TRBV27 and TRBJ2-7, with TRBD2 as a possible D gene (5 bases). Germline values: CDR1 MNHEY, CDR2 SMNVEV (reference sequence). CDR3 length: 15 residues. The V and J ends lost 0 bases and 2 bases respectively, with 11 bases between them. CDR3: CASSLSTGVPYEQYF. CDR3 DNA: TGTGCCAGCAGTTTATCAACCGGGGTACCCTACGAGCAGTACTTC.

This chain uses TRBV9 with TRBJ2-1; 8 bases align to TRBD2. This CDR3 is built from 15 residues. Germline V gene sequence: CDR1 SGDLS, CDR2 YYNGEE. Trimming at V came to 3 bases and at J to 0 bases, leaving 2 bases not matched to a gene. The CDR3 loop is CASSASGSSYNEQFF. The CDR3 DNA reads TGTGCCAGCAGCGCGAGCGGGAGCTCCTACAATGAGCAGTTCTTC.

This sequence joins TRBV6-6 and TRBJ1-2, with TRBD1 as a possible D gene (5 bases). The germline gives CDR1 MNHNY, CDR2 SVGAGI (reference sequence). This CDR3 has 16 amino acids. V lost 1 base, J lost 2 bases, and 14 bases lay in between. The CDR3 reads CASSYLFGDPNYGYTF. As DNA, the CDR3 is TGTGCCAGCAGTTACTTGTTTGGGGACCCCAACTATGGCTACACCTTC.

The J gene is TRBJ2-7, the V gene TRBV29-1, with 9 bases fitting TRBD2. V trimming: 4 bases; J trimming: 1 base; junction bases outside the gene matches: 5. This CDR3 has 14 residues. CDR1 is SQVTM and CDR2 is ANQGSEA in the germline V gene. CDR3 in amino acids: CSVVGLAGSYEQYF. The DNA for the CDR3 is TGCAGCGTTGTTGGGCTAGCGGGATCCTACGAGCAGTACTTC.

The chain combines TRBV11-2 with TRBJ2-3, with 8 bases that match TRBD2. There are 15 residues in the CDR3. Germline V gene data show CDR1 as SGHAT and CDR2 as FQNNGV. With V trimmed by 2 bases and J by 2 bases, 3 bases remained unmatched. The CDR3 nucleotides read TGTGCCAGCAGCTTATTCGGGGGGGCCACAGATACGCAGTATTTT. It codes for CASSLFGGATDTQYF.

The chain links TRBV7-2 to TRBJ2-1; the D gene is possibly TRBD1 (6 bases). Germline CDR1 SGHTA, CDR2 FQGNSA. With 6 bases removed from V and 0 bases from J, the gap between germline ends came to 12 bases. This CDR3 is 15 amino acids long. The CDR3 nucleotides read TGTGCCAGCAGAGGGGGACCTTACTCCTACAATGAGCAGTTCTTC. This gives the protein CASRGGPYSYNEQFF.